This T cell receptor (beta chain) is from a study of shared clonotypes between healthy human individuals (dated by TCRdb to the early 2020s). About the investigation overall: Three men and two women, aged 18 to 49 years, made up the cohort. For each donor, CD4 naive and CD4 memory were each run on three plates, CD8 naive on two plates, and CD8 memory on one plate. Blood TCR repertoires of several healthy adults were deeply sequenced to estimate repertoire size and the extent of clonotype sharing between individuals. Different laboratories and diverse techniques were used to prepare libraries and sequence TCR repertoires, to increase sequencing depth and limit assay-specific biases. Between about 0.85 and 10 billion PBMCs per donor were obtained by leukapheresis. General study outcomes and caveats: Estimated clonotype richness was generally larger for naive than for memory subsets. The small number of donors limited the genetic and exposure-history diversity represented. Rarefaction of sorted-subset datasets indicated incomplete sequencing despite the large sequencing depth. Based on pairwise subsampling, the degree of clonotype sharing among donors was expected to be affected by sequencing depth. Across a few donors, about 4.5% of naive CD4, more than 3% of naive CD8, around 2.5% of memory CD4, and approximately 0.4% of memory CD8 clonotypes were shared. Sampling was limited to blood, and TCR repertoires in tissue likely differ from TCR repertoires in blood. Clonotypes shared by all four sorted-subset donors showed higher generation probabilities than non-shared clonotypes.

TCR CDR3 regions were amplified from genomic DNA by multiplex PCR using the deep immunoSEQ assay. Genomic DNA extracted from each cell subset was distributed evenly over all wells of several immunoSEQ 96-well plates, and each plate served as one replicate. For sorted subsets, each replicate PCR was loaded with roughly 200 ng genomic DNA, equivalent to 30,000 or so T cell genomes. Purified libraries were measured with a Qubit 3.0 fluorometer, size-checked on a Bioanalyzer 2100, and measured again with the KAPA Library Quantification kit. Every immunoSEQ 96-well plate was sequenced on a dedicated single-read 150-cycle Illumina NextSeq 550 flow cell. In the paper's pipeline: The immunoSEQ output contained only junctional sequences without quality scores, so filtering could not match that applied to full-length reads. Sequences were annotated with PyIR, a Python wrapper for IgBLAST v1.9, using IMGT germline references to assign V/J genes and CDR3. Any read was removed if the V/J assignment was weak (E-value above 1e-6), the CDR3 was missing, or the read contained stop codons, out-of-frame junctions, or ambiguous translated residues. V3J clonotypes were defined as sequences sharing the same inferred V gene, J gene, and CDR3 amino acid sequence. Percentage overlap between repertoires was computed as shared unique clonotypes divided by the size of the smaller repertoire. Richness of each repertoire was evaluated using RTK rarefaction, the Chao1 estimator, and Recon v2.1 estimates of unobserved clonotypes. Generation probabilities were computed with OLGA for all TCRbeta clonotypes obtained by the gDNA method from several donors. TCRdb's version of the immuneACCESS table is confined to in-frame rearrangements and falls short of the full clone set. An unresolved V gene accounts for under half of the shortfall where checked; the remainder is of unknown origin. The V and J calls and the clone size are those of that table, but D and trimming were determined from the DNA. This sample has millions of clones in its table, and approximately 95% of those were observed once. The ten largest clones take up 0.85% to 1.3% of the sample.

A remark on this clone: Its antigen remains undetermined. No base qualities exist here, and no much larger clone lies one base off it.

CDR1 and CDR2 were assigned from the germline V gene as SGDLS and YYNGEE. From the cysteine up to the phenylalanine, the CDR3 has a length of 16 residues. Kept here is only the CDR3 DNA, which spans 48 bases and is read in frame from base 1. V is trimmed back by 4 bases and J by 2 bases, and the junction contains 11 bases that no gene match accounts for. CD8 naive samples were obtained by positive selection for CCR7 among CD45RO-negative cells, yielding a CD45RA+CCR7+ population from which TemRA cells were excluded. Donors were healthy HIV-negative adults with no recently reported acute infections or vaccinations. All donors were Caucasian adults living in Nashville, Tennessee, USA. Blood was collected by leukapheresis, and PBMCs were isolated by Ficoll-Histopaque density gradient centrifugation and then cryopreserved in liquid nitrogen vapor phase. Analytical flow cytometry was used to check the purity and quantity of each magnetically sorted T cell population. Genomic DNA was isolated from each sorted fraction and quantified by UV absorbance on a Nanodrop 2000c.

This sequence was found in a man aged 18 to 29 in good health. The V and J segments used are TRBV9 and TRBJ2-7, with 8 bases in between that match TRBD2. Sequencing was performed on naive CD8+ T cells sorted from blood. The sample's cell subset or site label is to be understood as: CD45RA+CCR7+. The DNA reads as follows: TGTGCCAGCAGCCCGGGGGCACTAGCGGCCACCTACGAGCAGTACTTC. It is translated as CASSPGALAATYEQYF.